This TCR beta chain originates from a study of cytomegalovirus exposure and HLA in healthy donors. Broader study findings: Reports showed the classifier diagnosing cytomegalovirus status with high specificity and sensitivity. Approximately 160 TCR beta chains were listed as cytomegalovirus-associated. A few CMV-associated chains proved CMV antigen-specific in vitro.

To note about this clone: Its target is not known.

Assay: immunoSEQ multiplex PCR; the TCRdb copy retains only in-frame clones and omits some. The data hold roughly 59,000 clones, with roughly 94% observed a single time. A roughly 120-subject validation cohort, separate from the approximately 720-subject first cohort, supplied the donors. CDR1 is GTSNPN and CDR2 is SVGIG in the germline V gene (reference sequence). V dropped 8 bases and J dropped 2 bases, with 16 bases sitting between them. The CDR3 runs to 13 residues. Sequenced input: PBMCs. The chain links TRBV30 to TRBJ2-7, with D possibly being TRBD1 (6 bases). This TCR derives from a woman under 30 in good health and CMV-seropositive. CDR3 DNA sequence: TGTGCCCGTAACGCACAGGGAACCTACGAGCAGTACTTC. Encoded protein: CARNAQGTYEQYF.